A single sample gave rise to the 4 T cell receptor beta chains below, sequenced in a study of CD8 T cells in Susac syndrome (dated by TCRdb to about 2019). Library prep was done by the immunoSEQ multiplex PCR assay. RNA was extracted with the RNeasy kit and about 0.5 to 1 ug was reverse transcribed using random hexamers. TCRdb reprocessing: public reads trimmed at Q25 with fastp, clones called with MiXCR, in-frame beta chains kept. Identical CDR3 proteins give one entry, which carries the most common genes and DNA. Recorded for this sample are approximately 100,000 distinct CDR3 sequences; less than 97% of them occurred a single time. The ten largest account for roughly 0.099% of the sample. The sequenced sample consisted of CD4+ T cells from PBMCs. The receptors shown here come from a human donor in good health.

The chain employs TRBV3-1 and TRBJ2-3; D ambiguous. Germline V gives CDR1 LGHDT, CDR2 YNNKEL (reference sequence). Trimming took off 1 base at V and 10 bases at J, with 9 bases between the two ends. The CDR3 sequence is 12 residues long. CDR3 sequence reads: CASSQGTEAQYF. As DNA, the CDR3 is TGTGCCAGCAGCCAAGGGACCGAGGCGCAGTATTTT.

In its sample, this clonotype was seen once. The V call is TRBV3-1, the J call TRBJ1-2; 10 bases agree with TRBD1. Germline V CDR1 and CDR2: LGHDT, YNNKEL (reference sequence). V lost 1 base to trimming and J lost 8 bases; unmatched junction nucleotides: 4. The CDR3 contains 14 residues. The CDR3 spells CASSQGQGAHGYTF. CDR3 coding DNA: TGTGCCAGCAGCCAAGGACAGGGGGCGCACGGCTACACCTTC.

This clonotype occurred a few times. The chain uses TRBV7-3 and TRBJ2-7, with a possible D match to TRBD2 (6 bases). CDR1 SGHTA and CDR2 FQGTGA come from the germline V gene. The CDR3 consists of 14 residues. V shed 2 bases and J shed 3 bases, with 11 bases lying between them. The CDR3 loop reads CASSLGGTDYEQYF. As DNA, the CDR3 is TGTGCCAGCAGCTTAGGCGGGACGGACTACGAGCAGTACTTC.

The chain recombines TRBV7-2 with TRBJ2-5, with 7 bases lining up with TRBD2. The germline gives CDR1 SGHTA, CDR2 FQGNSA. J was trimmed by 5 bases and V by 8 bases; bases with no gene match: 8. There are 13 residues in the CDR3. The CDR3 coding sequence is TGTGCCAGCCGCCTGGCGGGAGCTGAGACCCAGTACTTC. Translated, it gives CASRLAGAETQYF.